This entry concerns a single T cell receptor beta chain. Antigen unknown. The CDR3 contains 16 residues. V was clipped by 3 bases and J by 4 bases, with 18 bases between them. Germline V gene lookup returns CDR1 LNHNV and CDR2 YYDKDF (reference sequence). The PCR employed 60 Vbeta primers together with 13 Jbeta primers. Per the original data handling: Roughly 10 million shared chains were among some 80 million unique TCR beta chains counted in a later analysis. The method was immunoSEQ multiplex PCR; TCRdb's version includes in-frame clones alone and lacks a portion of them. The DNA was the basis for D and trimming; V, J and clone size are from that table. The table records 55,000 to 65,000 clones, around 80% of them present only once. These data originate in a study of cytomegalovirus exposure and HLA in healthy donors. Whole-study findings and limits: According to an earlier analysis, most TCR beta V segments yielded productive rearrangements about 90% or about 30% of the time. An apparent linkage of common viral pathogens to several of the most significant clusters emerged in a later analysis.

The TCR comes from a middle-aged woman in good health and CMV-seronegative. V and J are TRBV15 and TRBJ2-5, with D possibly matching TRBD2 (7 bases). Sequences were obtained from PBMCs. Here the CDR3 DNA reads TGTGCCACCAGCAGCCCTGGTCGTGGGGGGGCAGAGACCCAGTACTTC. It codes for CATSSPGRGGAETQYF. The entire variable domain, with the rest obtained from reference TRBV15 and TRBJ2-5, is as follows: DAMVIQNPRYQVTQFGKPVTLSCSQTLNHNVMYWYQQKSSQAPKLLFHYYDKDFNNEADTPDNFQSRRPNTSFCFLDIRSPGLGDTAMYLCATSSPGRGGAETQYFGPGTRLLVL.